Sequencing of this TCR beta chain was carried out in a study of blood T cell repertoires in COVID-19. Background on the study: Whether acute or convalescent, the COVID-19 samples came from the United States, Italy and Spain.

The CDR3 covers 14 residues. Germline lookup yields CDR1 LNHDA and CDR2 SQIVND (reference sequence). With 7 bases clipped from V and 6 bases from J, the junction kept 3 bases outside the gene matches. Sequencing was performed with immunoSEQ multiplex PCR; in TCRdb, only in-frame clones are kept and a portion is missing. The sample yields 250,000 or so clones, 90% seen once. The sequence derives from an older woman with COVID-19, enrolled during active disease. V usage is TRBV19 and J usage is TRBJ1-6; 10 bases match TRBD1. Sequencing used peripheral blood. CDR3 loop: CASTWDRGNSPLHF. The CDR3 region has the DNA TGTGCCAGTACCTGGGACAGGGGTAATTCACCCCTCCACTTT.